The clone carrying this T cell receptor beta chain was detected ten times or more. This sample stems from a study of T cells in Graves' hyperthyroidism and ophthalmopathy. Amplified regions were TCR beta CDR3 sequences from RNA transcripts. Primed by the HTBI set, a first-round RT-PCR was run on the TCR CDR3. TCRdb re-derived calls from the multiplex PCR reads in MiXCR, one entry per CDR3 protein. Among under 550,000 distinct CDR3 sequences, approximately 15% were seen once, and the ten largest hold about 5%. Trimming took 5 bases from V and 3 from J, leaving 5 bases between them. CDR1 is SGHVS, CDR2 FQNEAQ, per germline. This CDR3 has 11 amino acids.

The receptor was derived from a woman aged 18-30 years with Graves' hyperthyroidism. V usage is TRBV7-8 and J usage is TRBJ2-7; D unclear. Source material: blood. CDR3 loop: CASSKDYEQYF. DNA of the CDR3: TGTGCCAGCAGCAAAGACTACGAGCAGTACTTC. Using reference TRBV7-8 and TRBJ2-7 for the parts outside the CDR3, the full variable domain is GAGVSQSPRYKVAKRGQDVALRCDPISGHVSLFWYQQALGQGPEFLTYFQNEAQLDKSGLPSDRFFAERPEGSVSTLKIQRTQQEDSAVYLCASSKDYEQYFGPGTRLTVT.